This T cell receptor beta chain was observed in a study of shared clonotypes between healthy human individuals. Study-wide findings and caveats: Naive subsets usually exceeded memory subsets in estimated richness.

TCRdb keeps only in-frame clones here, not all; method: immunoSEQ multiplex PCR. Of millions of clones in the sample, about 92% are singletons; the top ten hold 0.39%. The study enrolled healthy HIV-negative adults without recent acute infections or vaccinations as donors. The CDR3 covers 15 residues. Trimming removed 0 bases at V and 2 bases at J, with 12 bases between. Germline V gene lookup returns CDR1 SGDLS and CDR2 YYNGEE. A remark on this clone: As yet, its antigen is unknown.

Sequencing was done on a sample of naive CD4+ T cells from PBMCs. The subset was: CD45RA+ positively selected. This receptor was taken from a young man in good health. Some clones in this sample may be carry-over from other donors' samples. The chain combines TRBV9 with TRBJ2-7; D not resolved. The CDR3 sequence is CASSVEPGPAYEQYF. The CDR3 coding sequence is TGTGCCAGCAGCGTAGAGCCAGGTCCAGCCTACGAGCAGTACTTC.